This T cell receptor beta chain was observed in a study of CD8 T cells in ankylosing spondylitis. General study points: Seemingly characteristic of ankylosing spondylitis blood was a TCR beta motif consisting of about 8 highly homologous variants.

Remarks on this clonotype: Its specificity is not known.

Germline CDR1 SGHTA, CDR2 FQGNSA. The germline V and J ends were trimmed by 1 base and 4 bases, with 5 bases remaining between them. CDR3 size: 14 residues. TCRdb reprocessed the 5' RACE reads with MiXCR, giving one entry per CDR3 protein. The data hold approximately 140,000 distinct CDR3 sequences, with approximately 17% observed a single time. The source material was blood, either unsorted or a sorted T cell fraction (not recorded which). The TCR was taken from a male donor with ankylosing spondylitis. The gene calls are TRBV7-2 and TRBJ1-6; D gene unclear. The CDR3 spells CASSLGPYNSPLHF. The DNA of the CDR3 is TGTGCCAGCAGCTTAGGGCCTTATAATTCACCCCTCCACTTT.